This TCR beta chain stems from a study of cytomegalovirus exposure and HLA in healthy donors. Across the study: Approximately 85 million unique TCRs from HLA-typed donors were held in an early data release.

Use of 60 Vbeta and 13 Jbeta primers characterized the PCR. Assay: immunoSEQ multiplex PCR; the TCRdb copy retains only in-frame clones and omits some. The sample has about 190,000 clones, 75% to 90% seen once; the top ten hold approximately 6%. Source material: PBMCs. This clonotype was obtained from a middle-aged man in good health and CMV-seropositive.

CDR3 coding DNA: TGTGCCAGCAGCGTAGGAGACGGACTAGCGGGCCAAGAGACCCAGTACTTC. Protein: CASSVGDGLAGQETQYF. V usage is TRBV9 and J usage is TRBJ2-5; 11 bases line up with TRBD2. This CDR3 has 17 amino acids. V dropped 0 bases and J dropped 1; count of bases not matched to a gene: 5. The germline V gene has CDR1 SGDLS and CDR2 YYNGEE.